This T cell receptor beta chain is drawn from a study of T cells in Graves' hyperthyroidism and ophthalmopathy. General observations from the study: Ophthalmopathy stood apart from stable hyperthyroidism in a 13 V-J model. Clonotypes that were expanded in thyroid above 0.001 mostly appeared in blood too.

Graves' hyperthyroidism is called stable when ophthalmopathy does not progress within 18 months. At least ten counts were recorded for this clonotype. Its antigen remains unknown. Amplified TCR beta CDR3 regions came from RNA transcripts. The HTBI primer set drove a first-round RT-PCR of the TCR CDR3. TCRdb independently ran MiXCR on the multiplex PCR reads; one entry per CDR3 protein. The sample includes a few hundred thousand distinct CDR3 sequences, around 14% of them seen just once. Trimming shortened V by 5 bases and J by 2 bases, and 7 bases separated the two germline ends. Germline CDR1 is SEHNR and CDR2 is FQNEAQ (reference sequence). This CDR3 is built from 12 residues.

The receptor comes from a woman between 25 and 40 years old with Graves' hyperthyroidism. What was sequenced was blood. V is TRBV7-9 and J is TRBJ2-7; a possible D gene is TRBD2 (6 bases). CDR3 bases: TGTGCCAGCAGCACGGGAGCCTACGAGCAGTACTTC. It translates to CASSTGAYEQYF.